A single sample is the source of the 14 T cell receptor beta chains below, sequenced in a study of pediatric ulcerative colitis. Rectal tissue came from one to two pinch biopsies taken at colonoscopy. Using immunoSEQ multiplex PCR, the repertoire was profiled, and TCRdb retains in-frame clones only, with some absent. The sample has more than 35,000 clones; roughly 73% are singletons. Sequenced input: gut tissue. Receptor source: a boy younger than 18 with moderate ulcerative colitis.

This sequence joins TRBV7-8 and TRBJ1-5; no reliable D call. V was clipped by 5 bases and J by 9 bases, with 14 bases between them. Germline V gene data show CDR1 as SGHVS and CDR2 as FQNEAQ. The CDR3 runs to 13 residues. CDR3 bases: TGTGCCAGCAGCGACGGCAGGTCTAGGCCCCAGCATTTT. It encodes CASSDGRSRPQHF.

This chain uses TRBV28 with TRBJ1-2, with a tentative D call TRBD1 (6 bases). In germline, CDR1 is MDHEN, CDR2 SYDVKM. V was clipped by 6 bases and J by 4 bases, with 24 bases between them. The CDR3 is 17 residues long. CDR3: CASRTLRVGASSYGYTF. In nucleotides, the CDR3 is TGTGCCAGCAGAACCCTGAGGGTGGGGGCTTCCAGCTATGGCTACACCTTC.

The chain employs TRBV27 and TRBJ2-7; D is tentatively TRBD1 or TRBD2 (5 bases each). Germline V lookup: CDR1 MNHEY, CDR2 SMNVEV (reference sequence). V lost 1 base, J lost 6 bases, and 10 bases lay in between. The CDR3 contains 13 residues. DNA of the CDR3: TGTGCCAGCAGTTTATGGGGACCGCCCGAGCAGTACTTC. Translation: CASSLWGPPEQYF.

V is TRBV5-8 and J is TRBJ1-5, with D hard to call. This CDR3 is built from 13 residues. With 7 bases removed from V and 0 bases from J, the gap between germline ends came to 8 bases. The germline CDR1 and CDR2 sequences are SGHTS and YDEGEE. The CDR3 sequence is CASEIDSNQPQHF. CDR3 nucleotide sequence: TGTGCCAGCGAGATAGATAGCAATCAGCCCCAGCATTTT. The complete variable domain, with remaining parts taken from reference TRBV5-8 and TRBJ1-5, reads EAGVTQSPTHLIKTRGQQATLRCSPISGHTSVYWYQQALGLGLQFLLWYDEGEERNRGNFPPRFSGRQFPNYSSELNVNALELEDSALYLCASEIDSNQPQHFGDGTRLSIL.

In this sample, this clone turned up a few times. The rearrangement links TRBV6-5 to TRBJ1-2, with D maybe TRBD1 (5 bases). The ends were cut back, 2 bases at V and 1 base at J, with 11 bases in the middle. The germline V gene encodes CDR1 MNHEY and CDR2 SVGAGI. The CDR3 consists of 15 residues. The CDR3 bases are TGTGCCAGCAGTTACGACTGGCAGGGTAACTATGGCTACACCTTC. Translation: CASSYDWQGNYGYTF.

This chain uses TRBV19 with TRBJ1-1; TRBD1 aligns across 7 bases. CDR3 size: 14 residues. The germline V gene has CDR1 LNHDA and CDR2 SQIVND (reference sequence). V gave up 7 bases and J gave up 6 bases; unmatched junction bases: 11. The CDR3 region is CASTLDRVRAEAFF. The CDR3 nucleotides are TGTGCCAGTACCCTAGACAGGGTTCGGGCTGAAGCTTTCTTT.

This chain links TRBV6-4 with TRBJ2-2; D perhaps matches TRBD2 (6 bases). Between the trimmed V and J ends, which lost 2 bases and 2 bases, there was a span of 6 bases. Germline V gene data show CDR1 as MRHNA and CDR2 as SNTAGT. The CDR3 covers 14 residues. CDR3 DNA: TGTGCCAGCAGTGACGGGACTAACACCGGGGAGCTGTTTTTT. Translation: CASSDGTNTGELFF.

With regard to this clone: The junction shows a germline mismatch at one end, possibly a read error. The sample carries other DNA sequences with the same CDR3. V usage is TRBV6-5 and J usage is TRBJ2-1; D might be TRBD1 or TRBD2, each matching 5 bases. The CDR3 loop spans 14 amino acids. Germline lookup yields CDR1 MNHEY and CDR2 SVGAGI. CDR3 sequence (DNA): TGTGCTAGCATCGGCCGGGGTTGGGGCAGTGAGCAGTTCTTC. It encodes CASIGRGWGSEQFF.

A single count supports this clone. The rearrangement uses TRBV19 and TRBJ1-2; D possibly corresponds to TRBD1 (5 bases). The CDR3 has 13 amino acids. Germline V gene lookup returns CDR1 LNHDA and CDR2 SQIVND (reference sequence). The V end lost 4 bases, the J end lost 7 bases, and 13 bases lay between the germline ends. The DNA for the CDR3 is TGTGCCAGTAGTACCCGGTTCGGGGGTGGCTACACCTTC. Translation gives CASSTRFGGGYTF.

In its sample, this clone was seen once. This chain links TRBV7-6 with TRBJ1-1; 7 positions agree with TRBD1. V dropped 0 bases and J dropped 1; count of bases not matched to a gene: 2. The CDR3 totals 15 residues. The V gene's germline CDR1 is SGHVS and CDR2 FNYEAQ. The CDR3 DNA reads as TGTGCCAGCAGCTTAGCGGGACAGCAGAACACTGAAGCTTTCTTT. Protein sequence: CASSLAGQQNTEAFF.

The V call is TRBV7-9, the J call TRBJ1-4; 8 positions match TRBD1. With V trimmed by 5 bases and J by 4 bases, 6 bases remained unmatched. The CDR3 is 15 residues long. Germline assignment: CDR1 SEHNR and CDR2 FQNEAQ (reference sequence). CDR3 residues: CASSPTTGGNEKLFF. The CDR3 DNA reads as TGTGCCAGCAGCCCAACAACAGGGGGTAATGAAAAACTGTTTTTT.

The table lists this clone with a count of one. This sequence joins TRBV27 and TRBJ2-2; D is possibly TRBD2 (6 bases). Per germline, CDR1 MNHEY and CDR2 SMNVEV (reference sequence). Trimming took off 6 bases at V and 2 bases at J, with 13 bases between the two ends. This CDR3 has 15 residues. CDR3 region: CASSWGLTNTGELFF. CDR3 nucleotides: TGTGCCAGCAGCTGGGGACTGACAAACACCGGGGAGCTGTTTTTT.

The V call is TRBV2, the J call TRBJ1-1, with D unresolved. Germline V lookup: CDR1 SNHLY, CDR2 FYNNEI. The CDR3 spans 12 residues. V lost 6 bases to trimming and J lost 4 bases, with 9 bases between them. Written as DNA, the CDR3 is TGTGCCAGCAGAATGTATGGCACTGAAGCTTTCTTT. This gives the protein CASRMYGTEAFF.

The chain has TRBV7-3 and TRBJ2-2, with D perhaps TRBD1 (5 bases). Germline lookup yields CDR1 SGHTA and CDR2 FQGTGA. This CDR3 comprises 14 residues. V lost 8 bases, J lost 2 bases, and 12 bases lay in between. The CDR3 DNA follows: TGTGCCAGCCAAGACAGCTCAAACACCGGGGAGCTGTTTTTT. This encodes CASQDSSNTGELFF.